This TCR beta chain was recovered during a study of control samples from healthy donors and cancer patients. This clone was picked up one time. Assay: immunoSEQ multiplex PCR; the TCRdb copy retains only in-frame clones and omits some. Here the sample spans some 140,000 clones, roughly 89% being singletons. CDR1 is LGHDT and CDR2 is YNNKEL in the germline V gene (reference sequence). V lost 1 base and J 4 bases, leaving 13 bases between the germline ends. The CDR3 contains 15 residues. The clonotype originates from a young man in good health. Sequencing was done on a sample of blood. This sequence joins TRBV3-1 (or the pseudogene TRBV3-2) and TRBJ1-2, with no clear D. The CDR3: CASSQATLGSYGYTF. The CDR3 region has the DNA TGTGCCAGCAGCCAAGCGACCTTGGGGTCCTATGGCTACACCTTC.